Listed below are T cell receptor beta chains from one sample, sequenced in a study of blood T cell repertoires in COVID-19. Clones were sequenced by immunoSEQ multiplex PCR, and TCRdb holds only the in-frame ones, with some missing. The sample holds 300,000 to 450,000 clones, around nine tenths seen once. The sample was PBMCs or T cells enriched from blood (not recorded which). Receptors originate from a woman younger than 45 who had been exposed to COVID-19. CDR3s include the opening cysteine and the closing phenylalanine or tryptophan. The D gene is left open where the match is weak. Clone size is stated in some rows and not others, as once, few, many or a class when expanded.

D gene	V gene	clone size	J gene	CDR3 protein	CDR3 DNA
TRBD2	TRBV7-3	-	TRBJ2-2	CASSLGGTTNTGELFF	TGTGCCAGCAGCTTAGGGGGGACTACCAACACCGGGGAGCTGTTTTTT
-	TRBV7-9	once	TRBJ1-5	CASSLRGEAQPQHF	TGTGCCAGCAGCTTACGGGGGGAGGCTCAGCCCCAGCATTTT
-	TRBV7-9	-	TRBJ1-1	CASSFNRRNTEAFF	TGTGCCAGCAGCTTCAACAGGAGAAACACTGAAGCTTTCTTT
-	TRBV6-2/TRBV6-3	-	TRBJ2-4	CASSYFRDTTAKNIQYF	TGTGCCAGCAGTTACTTCCGGGACACTACAGCCAAAAACATTCAGTACTTC
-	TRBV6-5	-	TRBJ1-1	CASSYSRSGNTEAFF	TGTGCCAGCAGTTACTCGAGGTCGGGGAACACTGAAGCTTTCTTT
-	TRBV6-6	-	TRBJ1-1	CASSYSQDFF	TGTGCCAGCAGTTACTCGCAGGATTTCTTT
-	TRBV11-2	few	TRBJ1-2	CASSLRVYGYTF	TGTGCCAGCAGCTTACGAGTCTATGGCTACACCTTC
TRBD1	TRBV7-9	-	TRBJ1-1	CASSTQQGLRTEAFF	TGTGCCAGCAGCACCCAACAGGGGTTAAGGACTGAAGCTTTCTTT
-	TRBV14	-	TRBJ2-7	CASSQEGGDPYEQYF	TGTGCCAGCAGCCAAGAAGGTGGAGACCCCTACGAGCAGTACTTC
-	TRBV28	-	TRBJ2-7	CASSLVPQLSYEQYF	TGTGCCAGCAGTTTAGTCCCACAGCTATCCTACGAGCAGTACTTC
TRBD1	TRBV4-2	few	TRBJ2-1	CASSPGQGALEQFF	TGTGCCAGCAGCCCAGGACAGGGGGCGCTTGAGCAGTTCTTC
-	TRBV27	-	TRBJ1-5	CASSLGSCPGRDGVNSNQPQHF	TGTGCCAGCAGTTTAGGGTCCTGCCCGGGGAGGGATGGGGTTAATAGCAATCAGCCCCAGCATTTT
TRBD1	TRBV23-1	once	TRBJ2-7	CASSQGQGAFEQYF	TGCGCCAGCAGTCAGGGACAGGGGGCTTTCGAGCAGTACTTC
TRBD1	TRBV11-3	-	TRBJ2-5	CASTPGQGALGGETQYF	TGTGCCAGCACCCCGGGACAGGGGGCCCTCGGAGGAGAGACCCAGTACTTC
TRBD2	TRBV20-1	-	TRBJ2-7	CSAIDLLAGSGEQYF	TGCAGTGCTATTGACCTTCTAGCGGGGTCGGGCGAGCAGTACTTC
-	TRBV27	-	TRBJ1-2	CASSEDSLSSIYGYTF	TGTGCCAGCAGTGAGGACAGCTTGTCCTCAATCTATGGCTACACCTTC
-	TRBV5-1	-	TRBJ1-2	CASSLAADGYTF	TGCGCCAGCAGCTTGGCCGCAGATGGCTACACCTTC
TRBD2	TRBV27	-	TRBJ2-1	CASSVAGRQFF	TGTGCCAGCAGCGTAGCGGGACGGCAGTTCTTC
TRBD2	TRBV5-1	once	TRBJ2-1	CASSFTSGTYNEQFF	TGCGCCAGCAGCTTCACTAGCGGGACGTACAATGAGCAGTTCTTC
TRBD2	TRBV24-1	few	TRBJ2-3	CATSDPLAGDRDTQYF	TGTGCCACCAGTGATCCTTTAGCGGGAGACAGAGATACGCAGTATTTT
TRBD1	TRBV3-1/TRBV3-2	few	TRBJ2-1	CASSRRTGVYNEQFF	TGTGCCAGCAGTCGCCGGACAGGGGTCTACAATGAGCAGTTCTTC
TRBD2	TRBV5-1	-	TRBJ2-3	CASSEQAGYTDTQYF	TGCGCCAGCAGTGAGCAAGCGGGGTACACAGATACGCAGTATTTT
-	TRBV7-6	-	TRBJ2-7	CASSLALGPREQYF	TGTGCCAGCAGCTTAGCGCTAGGCCCTCGCGAGCAGTACTTC
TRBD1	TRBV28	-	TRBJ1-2	CASSSQGQGGYTF	TGTGCCAGCAGTTCACAGGGACAGGGTGGCTACACCTTC
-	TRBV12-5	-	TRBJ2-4	CASGLVEESKNIQYF	TGTGCTAGTGGTTTGGTGGAGGAATCCAAAAACATTCAGTACTTC
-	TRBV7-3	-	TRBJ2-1	CASSLNYGGNEQFF	TGTGCCAGCAGCTTAAATTACGGGGGCAATGAGCAGTTCTTC
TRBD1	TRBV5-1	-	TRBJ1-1	CASSLGTGDTEAFF	TGCGCCAGCAGCTTGGGGACAGGGGACACTGAAGCTTTCTTT
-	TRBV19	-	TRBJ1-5	CASSIAGGFQPQHF	TGTGCCAGTAGTATCGCGGGGGGGTTTCAGCCCCAGCATTTT
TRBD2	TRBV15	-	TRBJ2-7	CATSRRLAGSYEQYF	TGTGCCACCAGCAGACGACTAGCGGGATCCTACGAGCAGTACTTC
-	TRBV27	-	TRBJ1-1	CASSPGRGSNTEAFF	TGTGCCAGCAGCCCAGGTCGGGGGTCGAACACTGAAGCTTTCTTT
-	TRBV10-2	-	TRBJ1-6	CASSENRKNSPLHF	TGCGCCAGCAGTGAGAACAGGAAAAATTCACCCCTCCACTTT
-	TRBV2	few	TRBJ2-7	CASSGGRRGLEQYF	TGTGCCAGCAGTGGGGGACGGAGGGGGCTTGAGCAGTACTTC
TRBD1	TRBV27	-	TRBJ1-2	CASSLTGTGEYGYTF	TGTGCCAGCAGTTTAACCGGGACAGGGGAGTATGGCTACACCTTC
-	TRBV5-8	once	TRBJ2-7	CASSFILRASEQYF	TGTGCCAGCAGCTTTATATTGAGAGCTTCCGAGCAGTACTTC
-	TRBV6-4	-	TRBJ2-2	CASSDHWGAGELFF	TGTGCCAGCAGTGACCATTGGGGGGCCGGGGAGCTGTTTTTT
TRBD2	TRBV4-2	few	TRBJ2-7	CASSQVWGASGNYEQYF	TGTGCCAGCAGCCAAGTTTGGGGCGCTAGCGGAAATTACGAGCAGTACTTC
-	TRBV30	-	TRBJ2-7	CAWTGYEQYF	TGTGCCTGGACGGGCTACGAGCAGTACTTC
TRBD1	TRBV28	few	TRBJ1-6	CASKLGTENSPLHF	TGTGCCAGCAAGCTCGGGACAGAGAATTCACCCCTCCACTTT
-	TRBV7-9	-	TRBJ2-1	CASSLVSANEQFF	TGTGCCAGCAGCTTAGTGAGCGCTAATGAGCAGTTCTTC
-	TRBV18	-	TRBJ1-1	CASSPGGLSEAFF	TGTGCCAGCTCACCGGGGGGACTGTCTGAAGCTTTCTTT
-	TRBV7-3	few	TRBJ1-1	CASTQGWNTEAFF	TGTGCCAGCACCCAGGGGTGGAACACTGAAGCTTTCTTT
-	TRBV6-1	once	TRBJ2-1	CASSERGGGNEQFF	TGTGCCAGCAGTGAGAGGGGAGGGGGTAATGAGCAGTTCTTC
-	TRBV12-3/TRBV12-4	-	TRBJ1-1	CASSLSDTEAFF	TGTGCCAGCAGTTTGTCCGACACTGAAGCTTTCTTT
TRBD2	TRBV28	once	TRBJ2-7	CASSWGSGSPSSYEQYF	TGTGCCAGCAGTTGGGGTAGCGGGAGCCCTAGCTCCTACGAGCAGTACTTC
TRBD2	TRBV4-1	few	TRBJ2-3	CASSRGLAGGPVKQYF	TGCGCCAGCAGCCGGGGACTAGCGGGAGGGCCGGTAAAGCAGTATTTT
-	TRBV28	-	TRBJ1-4	CASSLSGTNEKLFF	TGTGCCAGCAGTTTATCCGGGACAAATGAAAAACTGTTTTTT
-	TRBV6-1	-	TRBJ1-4	CASSGNRDLNEKLFF	TGTGCCAGCAGTGGGAACCGGGATCTTAATGAAAAACTGTTTTTT
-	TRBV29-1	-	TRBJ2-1	CSVDGGEQFF	TGCAGCGTTGACGGGGGTGAGCAGTTCTTC
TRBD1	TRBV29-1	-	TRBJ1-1	CSVATTTGALGSKAFF	TGCAGCGTTGCAACGACGACAGGGGCCTTAGGATCTAAAGCTTTCTTT